The rows below give T cell receptor beta chains drawn from one sample of a study of cytomegalovirus exposure and HLA in healthy donors. The repertoire was sequenced with immunoSEQ multiplex PCR; TCRdb's copy has only in-frame clones and lacks some. This sample has 150,000 to 200,000 clones; roughly 83% occur once, and the top ten carry roughly 1.5%. The source material was PBMCs. These receptors were collected from a woman aged 50 to 60 in good health and CMV-seronegative. Both conserved end residues are part of each CDR3. A D gene is named only where the DNA matches it firmly. The size entry is marked missing in some rows and otherwise reads once, few, many or a size class.

CDR3aa,CDR3nt,j_gene,d_gene,v_gene,abundance
CASSLGSGGGYEQYF,TGTGCCAGCAGCTTGGGTAGCGGGGGTGGCTACGAGCAGTACTTC,TRBJ2-7,TRBD2,TRBV7-8,.
CASSPRRGPVPSYEQYF,TGTGCCAGCAGCCCAAGGCGGGGCCCAGTACCCTCCTACGAGCAGTACTTC,TRBJ2-7,.,TRBV7-3,few
CASSLTLPRGKNTEAFF,TGTGCCAGCAGTTTAACCCTGCCCAGGGGGAAGAACACTGAAGCTTTCTTT,TRBJ1-1,TRBD1,TRBV28,.
CASSLVAGVRMNTEAFF,TGTGCCAGCAGTTTAGTGGCAGGGGTCCGAATGAACACTGAAGCTTTCTTT,TRBJ1-1,.,TRBV28,.
CASSLATGQSYEQYF,TGTGCTAGCAGCTTAGCCACGGGACAGAGCTACGAGCAGTACTTC,TRBJ2-7,TRBD1,TRBV7-7,.
CASSFRGPGGFSYEQYF,TGTGCCAGCAGTTTCCGCGGTCCAGGGGGTTTCTCCTACGAGCAGTACTTC,TRBJ2-7,TRBD1,TRBV28,.
CATQTGGTDTQYF,TGTGCCACCCAGACAGGGGGCACAGATACGCAGTATTTT,TRBJ2-3,TRBD1,TRBV27,few
CASSRDSPQETQYF,TGTGCCAGCAGTCGGGACAGTCCACAAGAGACCCAGTACTTC,TRBJ2-5,TRBD1,TRBV11-2,.
CATKAGGAMNTEAFF,TGTGCCACTAAGGCGGGGGGGGCCATGAACACTGAAGCTTTCTTT,TRBJ1-1,.,TRBV6-5,.
CASNTGILMSGYTF,TGCGCCAGCAACACAGGAATATTAATGAGTGGCTACACCTTC,TRBJ1-2,.,TRBV5-1,.
CASSVDGRTGEETQYF,TGTGCCAGCAGCGTAGACGGACGGACAGGGGAAGAGACCCAGTACTTC,TRBJ2-5,TRBD1,TRBV9,.
CASTQAGGPYDEQYF,TGTGCCAGCACCCAAGCGGGAGGGCCTTACGACGAGCAGTACTTC,TRBJ2-7,TRBD2,TRBV5-5,.
CASHPAGGRSQETQYF,TGTGCCAGCCACCCCGCGGGCGGGAGGTCCCAAGAGACCCAGTACTTC,TRBJ2-5,TRBD2,TRBV28,.
CASRGQLNTEAFF,TGTGCCAGTAGGGGACAGTTGAACACTGAAGCTTTCTTT,TRBJ1-1,TRBD1,TRBV19,.
CASSSLQDSYEQYF,TGTGCCAGCAGCTCGCTACAGGATTCCTACGAGCAGTACTTC,TRBJ2-7,.,TRBV5-5,.
CASSLGGRSYNEQFF,TGCGCCAGCAGCTTGGGGGGCCGCTCCTACAATGAGCAGTTCTTC,TRBJ2-1,.,TRBV5-1,once
CASSLPSVDLAGPTYNEQFF,TGTGCCAGCAGTTTACCCTCTGTTGACCTAGCGGGACCCACCTACAATGAGCAGTTCTTC,TRBJ2-1,TRBD2,TRBV28,.
CASSIDIPNYGYTF,TGTGCCAGTAGTATCGACATTCCTAACTATGGCTACACCTTC,TRBJ1-2,.,TRBV19,.
CASSPTWGDLGGYTF,TGTGCCAGCAGCCCAACTTGGGGAGACTTGGGAGGCTACACCTTC,TRBJ1-2,.,TRBV7-2,.
CASSPGYGRATEAFF,TGTGCCAGCAGCCCCGGGTATGGGCGGGCCACTGAAGCTTTCTTT,TRBJ1-1,.,TRBV28,.
CASSKDKRLAGGNTDTQYF,TGTGCCAGCAGCAAAGATAAAAGGCTAGCGGGGGGGAACACAGATACGCAGTATTTT,TRBJ2-3,.,TRBV21-1,.
CASSYGTAAKNIQYF,TGTGCCAGCAGCTACGGGACTGCAGCCAAAAACATTCAGTACTTC,TRBJ2-4,.,TRBV7-9,once
CASSPLASGILYNEQFF,TGTGCCAGCAGTCCCCTGGCTAGCGGGATCCTCTACAATGAGCAGTTCTTC,TRBJ2-1,TRBD2,TRBV28,few
CASSSTLREQYF,TGTGCCAGCAGTTCCACCCTCAGGGAGCAGTACTTC,TRBJ2-7,.,TRBV6-1,.
CASRSSQDPGAAETDQPQHF,TGCGCCAGCAGAAGCAGCCAAGACCCAGGGGCGGCTGAAACTGATCAGCCCCAGCATTTT,TRBJ1-5,.,TRBV4-3,.
CASNIPGQTYNEQFF,TGTGCCTCAAATATCCCGGGACAAACCTACAATGAGCAGTTCTTC,TRBJ2-1,.,TRBV6-1,once
CASSFEVGGFYEQYF,TGTGCCAGCAGTTTTGAGGTCGGCGGGTTTTACGAGCAGTACTTC,TRBJ2-7,.,TRBV28,.
CASRDRGPGELFF,TGTGCCAGCAGGGACAGGGGGCCCGGGGAGCTGTTTTTT,TRBJ2-2,TRBD1,TRBV11-2,.